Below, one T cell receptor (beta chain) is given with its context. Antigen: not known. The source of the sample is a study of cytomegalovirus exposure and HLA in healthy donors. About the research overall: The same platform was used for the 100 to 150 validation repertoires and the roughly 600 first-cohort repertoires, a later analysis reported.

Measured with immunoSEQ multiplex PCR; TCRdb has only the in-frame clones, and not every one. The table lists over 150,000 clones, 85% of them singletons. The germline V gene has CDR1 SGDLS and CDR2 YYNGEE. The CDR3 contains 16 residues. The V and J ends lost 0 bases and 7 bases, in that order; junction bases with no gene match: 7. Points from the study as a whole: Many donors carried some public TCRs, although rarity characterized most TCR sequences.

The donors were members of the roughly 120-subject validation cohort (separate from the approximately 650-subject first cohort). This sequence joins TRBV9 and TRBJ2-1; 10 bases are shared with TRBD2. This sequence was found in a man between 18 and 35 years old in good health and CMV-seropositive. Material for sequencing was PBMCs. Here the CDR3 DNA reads TGTGCCAGCAGCGTAGGGGGAGCGGGAGGGCGTAATGAGCAGTTCTTC. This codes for CASSVGGAGGRNEQFF.